Reported below is one TCR beta chain. Antigen specificity is unknown. The source of the sample is a study of memory CD4+ T cells and cytomegalovirus serostatus. Overall study context: Of the healthy Belgian adults, 9 were CMV seropositive and about 24 seronegative.

The study, taken as a whole, reports: About two fifths of the roughly 150 known CMV-associated TCRbeta sequences appeared in CD4+ memory.

Profiling relied on immunoSEQ multiplex PCR, and the TCRdb table lists in-frame clones only, not all of them. Among around 60,000 clones listed, approximately 80% were seen once. CDR3 length: 11 amino acids. The sort gate was single viable CD3+CD4+CD8-CD45RO+ cells for memory CD4+ T cells. Positive selection with CD4 microbeads enriched total CD4+ T cells. Specimen: memory CD4+ T cells from blood. The sequence came from an adult in good health and CMV-seronegative. The chain uses TRBV21-1 and TRBJ2-7. TRBV21-1 is a listed pseudogene. CDR3 DNA sequence: TGTGCCAGCAGGACCGTTTACGAGCAGTACTTC. This gives the protein CASRTVYEQYF.